The 29 T cell receptor beta chains presented below share a single source sample, sequenced in a study of blood T cell repertoires in COVID-19. The data were produced by immunoSEQ multiplex PCR, yet TCRdb's version contains in-frame clones alone and is incomplete. This table has roughly 130,000 clones, approximately 89% appearing once. The sample consisted of peripheral blood. The receptors shown here come from a woman aged 60-75 years with acute or convalescent COVID-19.

The V and J genes are TRBV5-1 and TRBJ1-1, with D unclear. The CDR3 is made up of 14 amino acids. The V gene lost 0 bases and the J gene lost 0 bases, with 6 bases spanning the gap. Germline assignment: CDR1 SGHRS and CDR2 YFSETQ. The CDR3 sequence: CASSLESVNTEAFF. CDR3 bases: TGCGCCAGCAGCTTGGAATCCGTGAACACTGAAGCTTTCTTT.

The chain joins TRBV19 to TRBJ1-2; the D is unclear. The CDR3 runs to 12 residues. Germline V CDR1 and CDR2: LNHDA, SQIVND (reference sequence). V dropped 5 bases and J dropped 4 bases, with 8 bases sitting between them. The DNA of the CDR3 is TGTGCCAGTAGTGCTCTACCCTATGGCTACACCTTC. Protein: CASSALPYGYTF.

This chain links TRBV7-9 with TRBJ2-1; 10 bases are shared with TRBD2. The length of the CDR3 is 15 residues. Per the germline V gene, CDR1 is SEHNR and CDR2 is FQNEAQ (reference sequence). The trim removed 2 bases at V and 10 bases at J, leaving 8 bases unmatched. CDR3 residues: CASSLRTSGTAEQFF. The CDR3 DNA is TGTGCCAGCAGCTTAAGGACTAGCGGAACCGCCGAGCAGTTCTTC.

CDR3 in amino acids: CASKEGARDGYTF. DNA of the CDR3: TGTGCCAGTAAAGAGGGGGCGAGGGATGGCTACACCTTC. V usage is TRBV19 and J usage is TRBJ1-2; 7 nucleotides match TRBD1. There are 13 residues in the CDR3. V shed 7 bases, J shed 6 bases, and the junction held 8 bases outside the gene matches. CDR1 and CDR2 from the germline V gene are LNHDA and SQIVND (reference sequence).

This sequence joins TRBV27 and TRBJ1-6; D unresolved. Trimming cost V 0 bases and J 3 bases, with 9 bases left between them. Germline CDR1 MNHEY, CDR2 SMNVEV (reference sequence). There are 16 residues in the CDR3. CDR3 sequence: CASSLSSVVYNSPLHF. Written as DNA, the CDR3 is TGTGCCAGCAGTTTATCGTCTGTAGTCTATAATTCACCCCTCCACTTT.

The rearrangement joins TRBV3-1 (or the pseudogene TRBV3-2) to TRBJ1-3, with no clear D. The CDR3 is 15 amino acids. CDR1 and CDR2 (germline): LGHDT, YNNKEL (reference sequence). V lost 1 base to trimming and J lost 3 bases, with 10 bases between them. CDR3 sequence: CASSQVGGLGNTIYF. DNA for the CDR3: TGTGCCAGCAGCCAAGTTGGAGGCCTTGGAAACACCATATATTTT.

The chain recombines TRBV28 with TRBJ1-5, with a tentative D call TRBD1 (5 bases). The CDR3 contains 12 residues. Trimming stripped 8 bases from V and 6 bases from J, with 11 bases between. Germline CDR1 reads MDHEN; CDR2 reads SYDVKM. CDR3 protein: CASGKGAQPQHF. Written as DNA, the CDR3 is TGTGCCAGCGGAAAAGGGGCTCAGCCCCAGCATTTT.

This chain joins TRBV28 and TRBJ1-5; TRBD1 matches at 8 bases. Germline values: CDR1 MDHEN, CDR2 SYDVKM. The CDR3 runs to 18 residues. With V trimmed by 6 bases and J by 0 bases, 13 bases remained unmatched. CDR3 in amino acids: CASRNLRTGYYSNQPQHF. For the CDR3, the DNA is TGTGCCAGCAGAAATCTACGGACAGGGTATTATAGCAATCAGCCCCAGCATTTT.

Points on this clone: A read error may account for a junction end that differs from germline. J is TRBJ2-5 and V is TRBV7-7; D possibly corresponds to TRBD2 (6 bases). Germline V gives CDR1 SSHAT, CDR2 FNYEAQ (reference sequence). The CDR3 totals 14 residues. The CDR3 loop reads CASSLWGDGETQYF. CDR3 nucleotide sequence: TGTGCTAGCAGCCTATGGGGGGACGGCGAGACCCAGTACTTC.

This clone was counted a single time. V gene TRBV3-1 (or the pseudogene TRBV3-2) combines with J gene TRBJ1-2; the match to TRBD1 covers 7 bases. CDR1 is LGHDT and CDR2 is YNNKEL in the germline V gene (reference sequence). This CDR3 comprises 15 residues. The V gene end was trimmed by 1 base and the J gene end by 11 bases; junction bases not matched to a gene: 13. CDR3 in DNA: TGTGCCAGCAGCCAAGGCCGGACAGGAGCGTTTGGGTACACCTTC. Amino acid sequence: CASSQGRTGAFGYTF.

The rearrangement joins TRBV19 to TRBJ2-5, with TRBD2 matching over 12 bases. The CDR3 consists of 16 residues. V gave up 5 bases and J gave up 5 bases; unmatched junction bases: 9. The V gene's germline CDR1 is LNHDA and CDR2 SQIVND (reference sequence). The CDR3 region is CASSLRLAGERETQYF. CDR3 nucleotides: TGTGCCAGTAGTCTAAGACTAGCGGGAGAACGGGAGACCCAGTACTTC.

This chain joins TRBV6-1 and TRBJ1-4; a possible D gene is TRBD1 (5 bases). This CDR3 comprises 14 residues. V lost 2 bases and J lost 7, with 11 bases in between. Germline V gene data show CDR1 as MNHNS and CDR2 as SASEGT. CDR3 sequence reads: CASSEPRDGEKLFF. DNA of the CDR3: TGTGCCAGCAGTGAACCCAGGGATGGTGAAAAACTGTTTTTT.

The chain employs TRBV27 and TRBJ1-6, with D perhaps TRBD1 (6 bases). The CDR3 is 14 amino acids. Trimming stripped 4 bases from V and 8 bases from J, with 12 bases between. From germline, CDR1 is MNHEY and CDR2 SMNVEV (reference sequence). The CDR3 DNA reads TGTGCCAGCAGTTCACAGGGTAGTCATTCACCCCTCCACTTT. Its protein product is CASSSQGSHSPLHF.

V gene TRBV11-2 combines with J gene TRBJ1-1, with a weak D call TRBD1 (5 bases). Deletions cut 5 bases from V and 0 bases from J, with 10 bases between. This CDR3 spans 14 amino acids. Germline V gives CDR1 SGHAT, CDR2 FQNNGV. The CDR3 DNA follows: TGTGCCAGCAGCACGACAGATATGAACACTGAAGCTTTCTTT. This gives the protein CASSTTDMNTEAFF.

This clone was seen a handful of times. The V call is TRBV19, the J call TRBJ1-1; D gene unclear. The CDR3 totals 12 residues. In germline, CDR1 is LNHDA, CDR2 SQIVND (reference sequence). V shed 7 bases and J shed 5 bases, with 11 bases lying between them. In DNA form, the CDR3 reads TGTGCCAGTAAAAAGACGGGGACTGAAGCTTTCTTT. It yields the protein CASKKTGTEAFF.

V usage is TRBV15 and J usage is TRBJ2-5; perhaps TRBD2 as D (5 bases). Germline V gene data show CDR1 as LNHNV and CDR2 as YYDKDF (reference sequence). Between the trimmed V and J ends, which lost 3 bases and 4 bases, there was a span of 15 bases. This CDR3 contains 15 residues. The CDR3 nucleotides read TGTGCCACCAGCAGCGCGTTAAAGGCGGGAGAGACCCAGTACTTC. It specifies CATSSALKAGETQYF.

The chain has TRBV29-1 and TRBJ1-1, with TRBD1 matching over 9 bases. Germline V gives CDR1 SQVTM, CDR2 ANQGSEA. The CDR3 is 15 amino acids. With 5 bases clipped from V and 1 base from J, the junction kept 8 bases outside the gene matches. The CDR3 DNA is TGCAGCGTTACCGGGACAGGGAGGGGGAACACTGAAGCTTTCTTT. Protein sequence: CSVTGTGRGNTEAFF.

The chain uses TRBV7-2 and TRBJ1-2; TRBD1 is a possible D gene (6 bases). Germline loops: CDR1 SGHTA, CDR2 FQGNSA. Deletions cut 4 bases from V and 3 bases from J, with 15 bases between. The length of the CDR3 is 15 residues. For the CDR3, the DNA is TGTGCCAGCAGCTCCTACAGGGCGGACTACTATGGCTACACCTTC. This translates into CASSSYRADYYGYTF. Drawing the rest from reference TRBV7-2 and TRBJ1-2, the complete variable domain is GAGVSQSPSNKVTEKGKDVELRCDPISGHTALYWYRQSLGQGLEFLIYFQGNSAPDKSGLPSDRFSAERTGGSVSTLTIQRTQQEDSAVYLCASSSYRADYYGYTFGSGTRLTVV.

This chain links TRBV15 with TRBJ1-1; TRBD1 matches at 7 bases. The J segment lost 1 base and the V segment lost 3 bases, leaving 2 bases of the junction unmatched. CDR3 size: 14 residues. From germline, CDR1 is LNHNV and CDR2 YYDKDF (reference sequence). CDR3 loop: CATSRGQQNTEAFF. CDR3 coding DNA: TGTGCCACCAGCAGGGGACAGCAGAACACTGAAGCTTTCTTT.

The CDR3 nucleotides read TGTGCCAGCAGAGCAAACAGGGGGTTTTACCAAGAGACCCAGTACTTC. This codes for CASRANRGFYQETQYF. The rearrangement joins TRBV7-2 to TRBJ2-5; TRBD1 aligns across 8 bases. Germline CDR1 SGHTA, CDR2 FQGNSA. The CDR3 spans 16 residues. After removal of 6 bases from V and 0 bases from J, the junction contained 9 bases not matched to a gene.

The genes are TRBV12-3 or TRBV12-4 and TRBJ2-3; D not certain. Trimming stripped 1 base from V and 2 bases from J, with 4 bases between. The CDR3 covers 13 residues. The chain's CDR3 is CASSLDYTDTQYF. The CDR3 nucleotides read TGTGCCAGCAGTTTAGACTACACAGATACGCAGTATTTT.

The V call is TRBV2, the J call TRBJ1-4; 7 bases agree with TRBD1. Germline values: CDR1 SNHLY, CDR2 FYNNEI. Losses at the gene ends were 6 bases for V and 8 bases for J; bases not matched to a gene: 6. This CDR3 has 13 amino acids. The CDR3 nucleotides are TGTGCCAGCAGCAGGGGGATCGGCGAAAAACTGTTTTTT. Its translation: CASSRGIGEKLFF.

This chain links TRBV2 with TRBJ2-3, with D possibly being TRBD2 (5 bases). The CDR3 has 14 residues. V lost 7 bases to trimming and J lost 1 base, with 12 bases between them. Germline lookup yields CDR1 SNHLY and CDR2 FYNNEI. Written as DNA, the CDR3 is TGTGCCAGCACGGCGGGCCGGGGCACAGATACGCAGTATTTT. Amino acids: CASTAGRGTDTQYF.

Written as DNA, the CDR3 is TGTGCCAGCAGCTTAAAGGAAACAGGGTGGGGTCAGCCCCAGCATTTT. Its translation is CASSLKETGWGQPQHF. The rearrangement links TRBV7-8 to TRBJ1-5; possibly TRBD1 for D (6 bases). Trimming pared 2 bases from V and 6 bases from J, leaving 17 bases between. Germline CDR1 SGHVS, CDR2 FQNEAQ. This CDR3 region has 16 residues.

V gene TRBV11-3 combines with J gene TRBJ1-1; D call uncertain. CDR1 SGHNT and CDR2 YENEEA come from the germline V gene. CDR3 length: 13 amino acids. The V end was cut by 5 bases, the J end by 3 bases, with 10 bases between. CDR3 sequence: CASSDPRDTEAFF. The CDR3 DNA reads TGTGCCAGCAGCGATCCCCGGGACACTGAAGCTTTCTTT.

The V and J genes are TRBV10-3 and TRBJ2-3; 8 bases fit TRBD2. Per germline, CDR1 ENHRY and CDR2 SYGVKD. The CDR3 totals 15 residues. V was pared by 6 bases and J by 1 base, with 6 bases of the junction left unmatched. The CDR3 here is CAISDMTSGTDTQYF. The CDR3 DNA reads TGTGCCATCAGCGATATGACTAGCGGCACAGATACGCAGTATTTT.

V is TRBV5-1 and J is TRBJ1-1; D is perhaps TRBD1 (6 bases). V lost 0 bases, J lost 6 bases, and 21 bases lay in between. The CDR3 extends over 17 amino acids. CDR1 is SGHRS and CDR2 is YFSETQ in the germline V gene. DNA of the CDR3: TGCGCCAGCAGCTTGGAGGGTCATGCAGGGGCAACCGCTGAAGCTTTCTTT. Its translation: CASSLEGHAGATAEAFF. The full variable domain, its missing parts supplied by reference TRBV5-1 and TRBJ1-1, is KAGVTQTPRYLIKTRGQQVTLSCSPISGHRSVSWYQQTPGQGLQFLFEYFSETQRNKGNFPGRFSGRQFSNSRSEMNVSTLELGDSALYLCASSLEGHAGATAEAFFGQGTRLTVV.

In its sample, this clone was seen a few times. The same CDR3 also results from other DNA sequences found in this sample. The rearrangement uses TRBV19 and TRBJ1-1; D is unclear. Germline V lookup: CDR1 LNHDA, CDR2 SQIVND (reference sequence). This CDR3 contains 13 residues. The V gene lost 3 bases and the J gene lost 1 base, with 6 bases spanning the gap. CDR3 in DNA: TGTGCCAGTAGTATGGGCAGGAACACTGAAGCTTTCTTT. This codes for CASSMGRNTEAFF.

This rearrangement joins TRBV6-5 to TRBJ1-4; 10 bases map to TRBD1. The CDR3 spans 14 residues. With V trimmed by 6 bases and J by 6 bases, 4 bases remained unmatched. Germline lookup yields CDR1 MNHEY and CDR2 SVGAGI. CDR3 in DNA: TGTGCCAGCAGGACAGGGGGCAGGGATGAAAAACTGTTTTTT. This encodes CASRTGGRDEKLFF.